Each of the 22 T cell receptor beta chains below was sequenced from the same sample in a study of post-analysis software for immune sequencing data. Study-wide findings and caveats: In patients, TRBV5-6, TRBV5-1 and TRBV20-1 belonged to roughly 5 TRBV segments found more frequently than in controls.

Which antigens these TCRs recognize remains unknown. Sequencing libraries made from TCR beta cDNA carried unique molecular identifiers. TCRdb used MiXCR to reprocess the PCR reads, holding one entry per CDR3 protein. The repertoire has about half a million distinct CDR3 sequences, roughly 34% of them found once; the top ten carry 6%. Material for sequencing was blood. The receptors stem from a girl aged 2 to 17 with multiple sclerosis.

The chain employs TRBV29-1 and TRBJ2-4; 7 bases are shared with TRBD1. V was clipped by 6 bases and J by 0 bases; unmatched bases: 2. The CDR3 consists of 13 residues. Germline V gene data show CDR1 as SQVTM and CDR2 as ANQGSEA. As DNA, the CDR3 is TGCAGCGTGGGGACAGTAGCCAAAAACATTCAGTACTTC. Translating it yields CSVGTVAKNIQYF.

The chain combines TRBV4-2 with TRBJ2-3; D is ambiguous. Trimming stripped 1 base from V and 6 bases from J, with 11 bases between. Germline CDR1 is LGHNA and CDR2 is YNFKEQ. This CDR3 spans 14 amino acids. CDR3 sequence (DNA): TGTGCCAGCAGCCAAGCGCTTAGATCGGATACGCAGTATTTT. The encoded protein is CASSQALRSDTQYF.

This clonotype has just a few counts. V gene TRBV12-3 or TRBV12-4 combines with J gene TRBJ1-5; D possibly corresponds to TRBD1 (5 bases). The V end lost 2 bases, the J end lost 3 bases, and 14 bases lay between the germline ends. The CDR3 runs 16 residues. This chain's CDR3 is CASSLRHRGPNQPQHF. The CDR3 coding sequence is TGTGCCAGCAGTTTACGGCACCGGGGCCCCAATCAGCCCCAGCATTTT.

This clonotype was counted a single time. The chain joins TRBV19 to TRBJ1-2; D might be TRBD1 (6 bases). CDR3 length equals 18 residues. Germline V lookup: CDR1 LNHDA, CDR2 SQIVND (reference sequence). The V end was cut by 6 bases, the J end by 5 bases, with 28 bases between. The CDR3 region is CASRERRGTPSPRYGYTF. CDR3 nucleotides: TGTGCCAGTAGGGAAAGGAGGGGGACTCCTTCACCCCGATATGGCTACACCTTC.

This chain connects TRBV28 to TRBJ2-7; D may correspond to TRBD1 or TRBD2 (6 bases each). This CDR3 has 18 residues. The germline V gene has CDR1 MDHEN and CDR2 SYDVKM. V lost 3 bases to trimming and J lost 3 bases, with 24 bases between them. The chain's CDR3 is CASSFIGKWVEGGYEQYF. The CDR3 DNA follows: TGTGCCAGCAGTTTCATCGGGAAGTGGGTTGAGGGGGGCTACGAGCAGTACTTC. Full variable domain (remainder filled in from reference TRBV28 and TRBJ2-7): DVKVTQSSRYLVKRTGEKVFLECVQDMDHENMFWYRQDPGLGLRLIYFSYDVKMKEKGDIPEGYSVSREKKERFSLILESASTNQTSMYLCASSFIGKWVEGGYEQYFGPGTRLTVT.

This clonotype was counted many times. The genes are TRBV4-1 and TRBJ2-5, with D maybe TRBD2 (6 bases). There are 15 residues in the CDR3. The V gene's germline CDR1 is MGHRA and CDR2 YSYEKL. Trimming shortened V by 1 base and J by 2 bases, and 11 bases separated the two germline ends. The CDR3 DNA reads TGCGCCAGCAGCCAAGGCCCGGGGGAGCAAGAGACCCAGTACTTC. As protein: CASSQGPGEQETQYF.

The chain links TRBV29-1 to TRBJ1-1; 10 nucleotides align to TRBD1. This CDR3 is 13 amino acids long. CDR1 and CDR2 (germline): SQVTM, ANQGSEA. V was pared by 7 bases and J by 4 bases, with 6 bases of the junction left unmatched. The CDR3: CSALDRGLTEAFF. CDR3 nucleotide sequence: TGCAGCGCATTAGACAGGGGGCTCACTGAAGCTTTCTTT.

Only a few counts were recorded for this clonotype. The chain has TRBV28 and TRBJ2-1; 9 bases align to TRBD2. Germline-derived CDR1 and CDR2 are MDHEN and SYDVKM. This CDR3 is built from 16 residues. V dropped 4 bases and J dropped 6; count of bases not matched to a gene: 10. This chain's CDR3 is CASSSAGLARSNEQFF. The CDR3 nucleotides are TGTGCCAGCAGTTCGGCGGGACTAGCAAGATCCAATGAGCAGTTCTTC.

This clonotype was recorded a few times. V is TRBV5-5 and J is TRBJ2-1; 9 bases agree with TRBD2. Germline CDR1 reads SGHKS; CDR2 reads YYEKEE (reference sequence). Trimming cost V 4 bases and J 3 bases; bases outside gene matches: 5. CDR3 length equals 15 residues. The DNA for the CDR3 is TGTGCCAGCAGCAAACTAGCGGGTGACTACAATGAGCAGTTCTTC. Translating it yields CASSKLAGDYNEQFF. The full variable domain, in which reference TRBV5-5 and TRBJ2-1 provide the parts outside the CDR3, is DAGVTQSPTHLIKTRGQQVTLRCSPISGHKSVSWYQQVLGQGPQFIFQYYEKEERGRGNFPDRFSARQFPNYSSELNVNALLLGDSALYLCASSKLAGDYNEQFFGPGTRLTVL.

The gene calls are TRBV3-1 and TRBJ2-1, with TRBD2 matching over 8 bases. Germline V gives CDR1 LGHDT, CDR2 YNNKEL (reference sequence). Germline trimming cut 2 bases from V and 12 bases from J; bases unmatched to any gene: 6. The CDR3 spans 13 residues. The chain's CDR3 is CASSQLSGEGQFF. The CDR3, as DNA: TGTGCCAGCAGCCAACTTAGCGGGGAGGGGCAGTTCTTC.

CDR3 coding DNA: TGCGCCAGCAGTGAGCTGGGCGGGGGGGGATACGAGCAGTACTTC. It translates to CASSELGGGGYEQYF. The gene calls are TRBV10-2 and TRBJ2-7; 9 bases align to TRBD2. V lost 2 bases to trimming and J lost 4 bases; unmatched junction nucleotides: 6. CDR1 and CDR2 from the germline V gene are WSHSY and SAAADI. The CDR3 totals 15 residues.

This chain connects TRBV27 to TRBJ2-7; TRBD1 matches at 7 bases. CDR1 is MNHEY and CDR2 is SMNVEV in the germline V gene (reference sequence). The CDR3 contains 16 residues. After removal of 5 bases from V and 7 bases from J, the junction contained 17 bases not matched to a gene. DNA of the CDR3: TGTGCCAGCAGTCCTTGGGCGACAGGGTTCGACAATGAGCAGTACTTC. Residues: CASSPWATGFDNEQYF.

J is TRBJ1-2 and V is TRBV4-1, with D hard to call. This CDR3 spans 15 amino acids. CDR1 is MGHRA and CDR2 is YSYEKL in the germline V gene. V dropped 2 bases and J dropped 5 bases, with 15 bases sitting between them. The chain's CDR3 is CASSQRLIALYGYTF. The CDR3 DNA reads as TGCGCCAGCAGCCAACGACTGATAGCGCTTTATGGCTACACCTTC.

The gene calls are TRBV5-1 and TRBJ2-3, with D possibly called TRBD1 or TRBD2 (5 bases each). CDR3 size: 16 residues. The germline V gene encodes CDR1 SGHRS and CDR2 YFSETQ. Trimming removed 6 bases at V and 0 bases at J, with 17 bases between. The CDR3 DNA reads TGCGCCAGCACCTACGGGACGGCCCCTAGCACAGATACGCAGTATTTT. Translation gives CASTYGTAPSTDTQYF.

This clonotype appeared a few times. The genes are TRBV20-1 and TRBJ1-1; D perhaps matches TRBD1 (6 bases). In germline, CDR1 is DFQATT, CDR2 SNEGSKA (reference sequence). The CDR3 extends over 16 amino acids. V lost 5 bases, J lost 0 bases, and 19 bases lay in between. The CDR3 DNA follows: TGCAGTGCTCCCCGGGGGGGTGGACAGCTGAACACTGAAGCTTTCTTT. Amino acids: CSAPRGGGQLNTEAFF.

The chain has TRBV20-1 and TRBJ2-7; 10 bases are shared with TRBD2. J lost 2 bases, V lost 1 base, and 8 bases had no gene match. The germline gives CDR1 DFQATT, CDR2 SNEGSKA (reference sequence). This CDR3 spans 16 amino acids. The DNA of the CDR3 is TGCAGTGCTAGAGCGTTAGCGGGGGGATTTCCCTACGAGCAGTACGTC. Residues: CSARALAGGFPYEQYV.

Concerning this clonotype: Relative to the germline gene, one junction end is altered; a read error may explain this. This chain links TRBV6-1 with TRBJ1-2, with D possibly TRBD1 on 5 matching bases. Germline V gene sequence: CDR1 MNHNS, CDR2 SASEGT. The CDR3 extends over 12 amino acids. CDR3 sequence reads: CASRDINYGYTF. DNA of the CDR3: TGTGCGAGCAGGGATATTAACTATGGCTACACCTTC.

Only a few counts were recorded for this clonotype. This chain connects TRBV29-1 to TRBJ1-1; D is unresolved. This CDR3 is 11 amino acids long. The germline V gene encodes CDR1 SQVTM and CDR2 ANQGSEA. Here the CDR3 reads CIGLYDTEAFF. As DNA, the CDR3 is TGCATCGGTCTATATGACACTGAAGCTTTCTTT.

The chain carries TRBV9 and TRBJ2-5; 8 nucleotides match TRBD2. V trimming: 0 bases; J trimming: 11 bases; junction bases outside the gene matches: 15. CDR3 size: 16 residues. Germline V gene data show CDR1 as SGDLS and CDR2 as YYNGEE. The CDR3 region has the DNA TGTGCCAGCAGCGTAGGGCCAGCGGGGGCGACCAATGAGCAGTACTTC. Translated: CASSVGPAGATNEQYF.

This clonotype was observed a handful of times. This chain links TRBV11-2 with TRBJ2-5; D is unclear. Trimming removed 0 bases at V and 9 bases at J, with 20 bases between. The CDR3 consists of 16 residues. Germline V gene lookup returns CDR1 SGHAT and CDR2 FQNNGV. CDR3 in amino acids: CASSLDSPTRFLSQYF. The CDR3 DNA sequence: TGTGCCAGCAGCTTAGATAGCCCGACTCGTTTTTTGTCCCAGTACTTC.

The chain joins TRBV20-1 to TRBJ2-4, with 9 bases fitting TRBD2. Per the germline V gene, CDR1 is DFQATT and CDR2 is SNEGSKA (reference sequence). V was clipped by 0 bases and J by 14 bases; unmatched bases: 14. The CDR3 is 15 residues long. The chain's CDR3 is CSARDYRAAAGGEYF. CDR3 in DNA: TGCAGTGCTAGAGATTACCGGGCCGCAGCGGGGGGAGAGTACTTC.

The V call is TRBV9, the J call TRBJ2-3; 7 nucleotides agree with TRBD2. The CDR3 has 15 amino acids. With V trimmed by 2 bases and J by 4 bases, 7 bases remained unmatched. CDR1 SGDLS and CDR2 YYNGEE come from the germline V gene. Here the CDR3 reads CASSVRASGADTQYF. CDR3 sequence (DNA): TGTGCCAGCAGCGTTCGGGCTAGCGGTGCAGATACGCAGTATTTT. The full variable domain, with the rest looked up from reference TRBV9 and TRBJ2-3, is DSGVTQTPKHLITATGQRVTLRCSPRSGDLSVYWYQQSLDQGLQFLIQYYNGEERAKGNILERFSAQQFPDLHSELNLSSLELGDSALYFCASSVRASGADTQYFGPGTRLTVL.